This TCR beta chain was identified during a study of shared clonotypes between healthy human individuals. Only in-frame clones appear in the TCRdb table, and some are missing; sequencing was by immunoSEQ multiplex PCR. The table lists 630,000 or so clones, roughly 98% of them singletons. Study outcomes and limitations: A handful of donors had around 5.5% of their naive CD4 clonotypes in common.

This clone was seen only once. The antigen remains unidentified. The naive CD8 subset, CD45RO-negative cells positively selected for CCR7, excluded terminally differentiated effector memory CD45RA+ cells. Germline V gene sequence: CDR1 SQVTM, CDR2 ANQGSEA. V lost 1 base and J lost 7, with 12 bases in between. This CDR3 comprises 13 residues. The rearrangement uses TRBV29-1 and TRBJ2-3, with D possibly being TRBD1 or TRBD2 (5 bases each). Material for sequencing was naive CD8+ T cells sorted from blood. This TCR was sampled from a man in his thirties or forties in good health. The CDR3 DNA follows: TGCAGCGTTGAAGGAGGGGCCGGATATACGCAGTATTTT. It specifies CSVEGGAGYTQYF.